The clone carrying this T cell receptor beta chain was detected a few times. The antigen remains unidentified. The data were taken from a study of T cells after yellow fever vaccination. Study as a whole: Low-cell-number fractions underwent preparation using SMART-Seq v4 Ultra Low Input.

5'RACE template switching produced TCR cDNA carrying a universal primer site and UMIs. TCRdb ran MiXCR on the 5' RACE reads and lists one entry per CDR3 protein. This sample has 400,000 to 450,000 distinct CDR3 sequences; around a sixth occur once, and the top ten carry 15% to 20%. Notes on the study in general: Contaminating bulk clonotypes could be abundant in FACS-sorted repertoires.

Per the germline V gene, CDR1 is DFQATT and CDR2 is SNEGSKA (reference sequence). Trimming shortened V by 6 bases and J by 7 bases, and 13 bases separated the two germline ends. The CDR3 loop spans 12 amino acids. This TCR came from a man aged 18-30 years who received the YFV17D yellow fever vaccine. The chain uses TRBV20-1 and TRBJ1-5; D is possibly TRBD1 (6 bases). The sequencing used PBMCs, collected before the yellow fever booster vaccination. The CDR3 loop reads CSAWSGGQPQHF. The CDR3 region has the DNA TGCAGTGCCTGGTCCGGGGGCCAGCCCCAGCATTTT.